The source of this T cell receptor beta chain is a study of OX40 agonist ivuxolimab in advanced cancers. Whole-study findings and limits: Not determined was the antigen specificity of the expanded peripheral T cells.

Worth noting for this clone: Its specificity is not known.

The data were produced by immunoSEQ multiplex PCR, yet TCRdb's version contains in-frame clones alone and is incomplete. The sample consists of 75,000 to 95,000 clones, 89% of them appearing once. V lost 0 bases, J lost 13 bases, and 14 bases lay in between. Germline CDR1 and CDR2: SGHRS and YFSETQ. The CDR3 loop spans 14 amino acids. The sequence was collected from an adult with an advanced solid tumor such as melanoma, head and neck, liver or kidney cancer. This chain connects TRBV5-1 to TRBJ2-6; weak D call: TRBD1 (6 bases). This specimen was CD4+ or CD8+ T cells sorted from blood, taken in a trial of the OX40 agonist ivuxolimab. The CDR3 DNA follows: TGCGCCAGCAGCTTGGTTGTACAGGGCGAGGTCCTGACTTTC. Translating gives CASSLVVQGEVLTF.